This T cell receptor beta chain comes out of a study of T-cell reconstitution after alpha-beta-depleted transplantation in children. Findings of the study overall: Reportedly, only several hundred clones from non-depleted graft cells drove alpha-beta T-cell counts at about two months. Surviving thymic progenitors and recipient T cells were the source of high TCRbeta diversity at day 60 in some patients.

As it was prepared, the TCRbeta library received unique molecular identifiers. Each CDR3 protein is one row after TCRdb ran MiXCR on the PCR reads. The sample lists 350,000 to 500,000 distinct CDR3 sequences; about 40% were seen once. This clonotype appeared a few times. The antigen is not known. The material sequenced was PBMCs, taken before TCRalphabeta/CD19-depleted stem cell transplant. The clonotype comes from a girl aged 2-10 years with aplastic anemia, due to receive a stem cell transplant.

The CDR3 nucleotides read TGTGCCAGCCTGGGCAGGGGAGGGTACGAGCAGTACTTC. Translation: CASLGRGGYEQYF. The rearrangement uses TRBV6-6 and TRBJ2-7; possible D gene TRBD2, 7 bases. The CDR3 is 13 residues long. Germline V gives CDR1 MNHNY, CDR2 SVGAGI (reference sequence). The V end lost 8 bases, the J end lost 4 bases, and 15 bases lay between the germline ends.